These T cell receptor beta chains were read from a single sample in a study of identical twins. Using its own MiXCR run on the 5' RACE reads, TCRdb lists one record per CDR3 protein. The sample shows approximately 210,000 distinct CDR3 sequences, about a tenth of them seen only once. The sequenced material came from memory (CD45RO+) T cells sorted from blood. These receptor sequences come from a young woman in good health. Each CDR3 is given with its conserved first and last residue. Fields, in order: D gene, clone size, J gene, V gene, CDR3 DNA, CDR3 protein. D genes are given only for firm matches. Clone size is stated in some rows and not others, as once, few, many or a class when expanded.

>TRBD1|NA|TRBJ2-1|TRBV12-3/TRBV12-4
TGTGCCAGCGGGGCCGGGACAGGGGTCGATGAGCAGTTCTTC
CASGAGTGVDEQFF
>TRBD2|many|TRBJ2-5|TRBV10-3
TGTGCCATCAAGGAGCGGGAGCAAGAGACCCAGTACTTC
CAIKEREQETQYF
>TRBD1|NA|TRBJ1-2|TRBV2
TGTGCCAGCAGTGTGGAGACAGGGGTCTATGGCTACACCTTC
CASSVETGVYGYTF
>NA|few|TRBJ1-1|TRBV28
TGTGCCAGCAGTTTCCTCTATAGTGCTTTCTTT
CASSFLYSAFF
>TRBD2|NA|TRBJ2-1|TRBV3-1
TGTGCCAGCAGCCCAGGGACTAGCGGGAGAAATGAGCAGTTCTTC
CASSPGTSGRNEQFF
>NA|few|TRBJ1-1|TRBV5-1
TGCGCCAGCAGCTTGGGGACCCCAGGGGAAGCTTTCTTT
CASSLGTPGEAFF
>NA|NA|TRBJ2-5|TRBV24-1
TGTGCCACCAGTGACCCCCGAGGCGAGGGAGAGACCCAGTACTTC
CATSDPRGEGETQYF
>NA|few|TRBJ2-7|TRBV7-9
TGTGCCAGCAGCTTAGTGGTCAGACCCTACGAGCAGTACTTC
CASSLVVRPYEQYF
>TRBD2|many|TRBJ2-5|TRBV20-1
TGCAGTGCTAGAAGCGTATCTAGCGGGAATTCGATTCAAGAGACCCAGTACTTC
CSARSVSSGNSIQETQYF
>NA|NA|TRBJ2-2|TRBV20-1
TGCAGTGCTAGGACGGGTCCGAACACCGGGGAGCTGTTTTTT
CSARTGPNTGELFF
>TRBD2|many|TRBJ2-5|TRBV4-2
TGTGCCAGCACCGCCGGGCGGGAGAAGACCCAGTACTTC
CASTAGREKTQYF
>TRBD1|NA|TRBJ1-4|TRBV27
TGTGCCAGCAAATGTAGGGGGCATGATGAAAAACTGTTTTTT
CASKCRGHDEKLFF
>NA|many|TRBJ1-5|TRBV3-2
TGTGCCAGCAGCTTTTTTCCTCAGGAAAATCAGCCCCAGCATTTT
CASSFFPQENQPQHF
>NA|NA|TRBJ2-1|TRBV6-2/TRBV6-3
TGTGCCAGCAGTTACTCGATTCCGGGACTTCTGTTCTTC
CASSYSIPGLLFF
>NA|NA|TRBJ2-7|TRBV14
TGTGCCAGCAGCCCGGCCTGGACCTACGAGCAGTACTTC
CASSPAWTYEQYF
>NA|NA|TRBJ2-4|TRBV5-1
TGCGCCAGCAGCTTGGAGGCAGGGCTTGCCAAAAACATTCAGTACTTC
CASSLEAGLAKNIQYF
>NA|NA|TRBJ2-1|TRBV11-2
TGTGCCAGCAGCTGGGGGACTTTCTACAATGAGCAGTTCTTC
CASSWGTFYNEQFF
>NA|NA|TRBJ2-7|TRBV6-1
TGTGTCAGCAGTCAAGATAGCGGCAGGTCCTACGAGCAGTACTTC
CVSSQDSGRSYEQYF
>NA|many|TRBJ1-4|TRBV12-3/TRBV12-4
TGTGCCAGCAGGAAGCAGGGAGCAACTAATGAAAAACTGTTTTTT
CASRKQGATNEKLFF
>NA|many|TRBJ2-5|TRBV5-1
TGCGCCAGCGCGAAGAATACCGGGGCCAAAGAGACCCAGTACTTC
CASAKNTGAKETQYF
>NA|many|TRBJ2-1|TRBV7-2
TGTGCCAGCAGCTTGGAGTTGGCTAGAAGAGAAGATGAGCAGTTCTTC
CASSLELARREDEQFF
>TRBD2|many|TRBJ2-1|TRBV5-1
TGCGCCAGCAGCTTGTCGGGACTAGCGAGTGATGAGCAGTTCTTC
CASSLSGLASDEQFF
>NA|few|TRBJ2-1|TRBV2
TGTGCCAGCAGTGTGGGCAGCCAGTGGCATGGGTTCTTC
CASSVGSQWHGFF
>NA|many|TRBJ2-7|TRBV7-9
TGTGCCAGCAGCCGGACTGGGTACGAGCAGTACTTC
CASSRTGYEQYF
>TRBD2|few|TRBJ2-1|TRBV10-3
TGTGCCATCGGGGCTAGCGGGAGGGAAGGTGAGCAGTTCTTC
CAIGASGREGEQFF
>NA|NA|TRBJ2-7|TRBV18
TGTGCCAGCTCACCACAAAAACAGACATTGGACGAGCAGTACTTC
CASSPQKQTLDEQYF
>NA|many|TRBJ2-1|TRBV5-1
TGCGCCTCCCGGGGACCGGGGGCATCCTACAATGAGCAGTTCTTC
CASRGPGASYNEQFF
>NA|few|TRBJ1-6|TRBV11-2
TGTGCCAGCAGCTCGTGGCGAAATTCACCCCTCCACTTT
CASSSWRNSPLHF
>NA|few|TRBJ1-2|TRBV3-1
TGTGCCAGCAGCCAAGATCCCCGTTCCTACTATGGCTACACCTTC
CASSQDPRSYYGYTF
>NA|NA|TRBJ2-1|TRBV11-2
TGTGCCAGCAGCAACGGCTTTACTAACAATGAGCAGTTCTTC
CASSNGFTNNEQFF
>TRBD2|NA|TRBJ2-5|TRBV7-9
TGTGCCAGCAGCTTCACTAGCGGGAGGACAGAGACCCAGTACTTC
CASSFTSGRTETQYF
>TRBD1|NA|TRBJ1-1|TRBV6-5
TGTGCCAGCAGTTACGACAGGGGGCTGAACACTGAAGCTTTCTTT
CASSYDRGLNTEAFF
>NA|many|TRBJ1-1|TRBV2
TGTGCCAGCAGTGTTCAACAGACTCTCCCTAGTGAAGCTTTCTTT
CASSVQQTLPSEAFF
>NA|many|TRBJ1-4|TRBV2
TGTGCCAGCAGTTCGGGGGGAAAACTGTTTTTT
CASSSGGKLFF
>NA|few|TRBJ2-7|TRBV7-2
TGTGCCAGCAGCTTAGCGTATTACGAGCAGTACTTC
CASSLAYYEQYF
>NA|few|TRBJ2-6|TRBV6-1
TGTGCCAGCAGCGCGAGGGGGTCTGGGGCCAACGTCCTGACTTTC
CASSARGSGANVLTF
>TRBD1|many|TRBJ1-1|TRBV5-6
TGTGCCAGCAGCTTCCCCAACAGGGGAGACACTGAAGCTTTCTTT
CASSFPNRGDTEAFF
>NA|few|TRBJ2-7|TRBV12-3/TRBV12-4
TGTGCCAGCACCCTAGGGGGTTACGAGCAGTACTTC
CASTLGGYEQYF
>NA|NA|TRBJ2-7|TRBV12-3/TRBV12-4
TGTGCCAGCAGTTCCTCTAGAGAGCAGTACTTC
CASSSSREQYF
>TRBD1|many|TRBJ2-1|TRBV12-3/TRBV12-4
TGTGCCAGCAGTTCCCGGGACAGGGGGCGGCTTGAGCAGTTCTTC
CASSSRDRGRLEQFF
>TRBD2|many|TRBJ2-1|TRBV7-3
TGTGCCAGCAGCTTAAGCGGGGGGGTGCGGAATGAGCAGTTCTTC
CASSLSGGVRNEQFF
>NA|few|TRBJ1-5|TRBV29-1
TGCAGCGTTGGTTGGGGACGCAATCAGCCCCAGCATTTT
CSVGWGRNQPQHF
>NA|NA|TRBJ2-1|TRBV20-1
TGCAGTGCTGCCTTGCTCTCAGACCACTACAATGAGCAGTTCTTC
CSAALLSDHYNEQFF
>TRBD1|NA|TRBJ2-2|TRBV7-8
TGTGCCAGCAGCTTGTCCAACAGGGGGACCGGGGAGCTGTTTTTT
CASSLSNRGTGELFF
>TRBD2|few|TRBJ2-7|TRBV5-1
TGCGCCAGGCAGAAAAGACTAGCGGCAACCTACGAGCAGTACTTC
CARQKRLAATYEQYF
>TRBD2|NA|TRBJ2-5|TRBV5-1
TGCGCCAGCAGCCAGTCTCCTAGCGGCCAAGAGACCCAGTACTTC
CASSQSPSGQETQYF
>NA|NA|TRBJ2-5|TRBV7-6
TGTGCCAGCACCCGGGTGTATAGGGGCCAAGAGACCCAGTACTTC
CASTRVYRGQETQYF
>NA|NA|TRBJ2-7|TRBV5-6
TGTGCCAGCAGCGCCGGGAGTTACTACGAGCAGTACTTC
CASSAGSYYEQYF
>NA|many|TRBJ1-1|TRBV10-3
TGTGCCATCCGTAAGGGTATGAACACTGAAGCTTTCTTT
CAIRKGMNTEAFF
>NA|few|TRBJ2-1|TRBV7-9
TGTGCCAGCAGCTTAGTCCGGGATGAGCAGTTCTTC
CASSLVRDEQFF
>TRBD2|many|TRBJ2-3|TRBV29-1
TGCAGCACCGGGGGACTAAGCACAGATACGCAGTATTTT
CSTGGLSTDTQYF
>TRBD1|NA|TRBJ2-7|TRBV20-1
TGCAGTGCCAGTCCCGGGACAGGGGTTTCCTACGAGCAGTACTTC
CSASPGTGVSYEQYF
>NA|few|TRBJ1-2|TRBV6-5
TGTGCCAGCAGCCCACGGCAGGGCGGCTACACCTTC
CASSPRQGGYTF